A selection of T cell receptor beta chains follows, all from one sample in a study of CD8+ T cells in alopecia areata. This table comes from immunoSEQ multiplex PCR, and its TCRdb copy is limited to in-frame clones, with some not included. This sample yields under 70,000 clones, of which 95% to 97% are seen a single time; approximately 24% belongs to the top ten. Material: CD8+ T cells sorted from blood, obtained at week 0. These receptors all stem from a human donor with alopecia areata. The CDR3 runs from the conserved cysteine through the conserved F or W. The D gene is left open where the match is weak. The size entry is marked missing in some rows and otherwise reads once, few, many or a size class.

V gene	D gene	clone size	J gene	CDR3 protein	CDR3 DNA
TRBV4-1	NA	NA	TRBJ2-3	CASSQAPIATGTDTQYF	TGCGCCAGCAGCCAAGCCCCGATAGCTACCGGCACAGATACGCAGTATTTT
TRBV13	NA	NA	TRBJ2-6	CASSLGFSGANVLTF	TGTGCCAGCAGCTTAGGGTTCTCTGGGGCCAACGTCCTGACTTTC
TRBV10-2	NA	NA	TRBJ2-7	CASSDSGHEQYF	TGCGCCAGCAGTGATTCGGGTCACGAGCAGTACTTC
TRBV15	NA	NA	TRBJ2-3	CATSRDRGYVDTQYF	TGTGCCACCAGCAGAGATCGGGGTTACGTAGATACGCAGTATTTT
TRBV19	NA	NA	TRBJ2-7	CASSIAGSLYEQYF	TGTGCCAGTAGTATTGCGGGTTCCCTCTACGAGCAGTACTTC
TRBV2	TRBD2	NA	TRBJ2-3	CASSGASGFTDTQYF	TGTGCCAGCAGTGGGGCTAGCGGGTTCACAGATACGCAGTATTTT
TRBV19	NA	NA	TRBJ2-3	CASSPSAGVATQYF	TGTGCCAGTAGTCCCTCCGCCGGGGTTGCTACGCAGTATTTT
TRBV4-3	NA	NA	TRBJ2-5	CASSQSTDQETQYF	TGCGCCAGCAGCCAATCAACAGATCAAGAGACCCAGTACTTC
TRBV7-8	TRBD2	NA	TRBJ2-5	CASSWLAAQETQYF	TGTGCCAGCAGCTGGCTAGCGGCCCAAGAGACCCAGTACTTC
TRBV5-1	TRBD1	NA	TRBJ2-7	CASSLDSLGQPPYEQYF	TGCGCCAGCAGCTTGGACTCCCTGGGACAGCCACCCTACGAGCAGTACTTC
TRBV27	TRBD1	NA	TRBJ2-1	CASSPQGSNSYNEQFF	TGTGCCAGCAGTCCACAGGGGTCCAACTCCTACAATGAGCAGTTCTTC
TRBV5-6	TRBD1	NA	TRBJ2-3	CASSAGPTGARTDTQYF	TGTGCCAGCAGCGCCGGACCAACAGGGGCGAGGACAGATACGCAGTATTTT
TRBV10-3	TRBD1	once	TRBJ2-1	CAISGSGQGYNEQFF	TGTGCCATCAGTGGTTCGGGACAGGGGTACAATGAGCAGTTCTTC
TRBV5-1	NA	NA	TRBJ2-1	CASSPSGNPREQFF	TGCGCCAGCAGCCCTAGTGGAAACCCCCGCGAGCAGTTCTTC
TRBV5-1	TRBD1	NA	TRBJ2-7	CASSPAGTGREQYF	TGCGCCAGCAGTCCGGCCGGGACAGGGCGCGAGCAGTACTTC
TRBV5-4	TRBD2	once	TRBJ2-1	CASSLGTSGAYNEQFF	TGTGCCAGCAGCTTGGGCACTAGCGGGGCCTACAATGAGCAGTTCTTC
TRBV7-8	NA	NA	TRBJ2-5	CASSPTRRAVQETQYF	TGTGCCAGCAGCCCTACGCGCCGGGCAGTCCAAGAGACCCAGTACTTC
TRBV4-2	TRBD1	NA	TRBJ2-3	CASSQELRWGQISTDTQYF	TGTGCCAGCAGCCAAGAATTGAGGTGGGGACAGATTAGCACAGATACGCAGTATTTT
TRBV5-4	NA	NA	TRBJ1-6	CASSQEGGLFYNSPLHF	TGCGCCAGCAGCCAAGAAGGGGGGCTGTTCTATAATTCACCCCTCCACTTT
TRBV10-3	TRBD1	once	TRBJ2-7	CAIRDREIAFYEQYF	TGTGCCATCAGGGACAGGGAAATAGCTTTCTACGAGCAGTACTTC
TRBV29-1	TRBD1	NA	TRBJ2-2	CSVGTTGATGELFF	TGCAGCGTTGGGACCACAGGGGCAACCGGGGAGCTGTTTTTT
TRBV5-5	NA	NA	TRBJ2-3	CASSAAFPSSHTDTQYF	TGTGCCAGCAGCGCGGCATTTCCATCGAGCCACACAGATACGCAGTATTTT
TRBV7-8	NA	NA	TRBJ2-3	CASSLAPGGADTQYF	TGTGCCAGCAGCTTAGCGCCGGGGGGCGCAGATACGCAGTATTTT
TRBV16	NA	NA	TRBJ2-7	CASSPQTGHEQYF	TGTGCCAGCAGCCCACAAACAGGGCACGAGCAGTACTTC
TRBV30	NA	NA	TRBJ2-2	CAGGGLGELFF	TGTGCCGGTGGGGGGCTGGGGGAGCTGTTTTTT
TRBV7-9	NA	NA	TRBJ1-1	CASSPQANTEAFF	TGTGCCAGCAGCCCCCAGGCGAACACTGAAGCTTTCTTT
TRBV4-1	NA	NA	TRBJ1-1	CASRHYNGNTEAFF	TGCGCCAGCAGACACTATAATGGGAACACTGAAGCTTTCTTT
TRBV27	NA	NA	TRBJ2-3	CASSLSSTDTQYF	TGTGCCAGTAGTCTCTCATCCACAGATACGCAGTATTTT
TRBV27	NA	NA	TRBJ1-2	CASSLFSGDPYGYTF	TGTGCCAGCAGTTTATTTTCGGGGGACCCCTATGGCTACACCTTC
TRBV5-1	TRBD2	few	TRBJ2-7	CASSLEYAGGPYEQYF	TGCGCCAGCAGCTTGGAGTATGCGGGGGGGCCATACGAGCAGTACTTC
TRBV14	NA	few	TRBJ1-1	CASSQLIKGFPEAFF	TGTGCCAGCAGCCAACTTATTAAGGGGTTCCCTGAAGCTTTCTTT
TRBV6-5	NA	NA	TRBJ2-1	CASSQARRGNEQFF	TGTGCCAGCAGCCAAGCACGCCGAGGCAATGAGCAGTTCTTC
TRBV4-1	TRBD2	once	TRBJ2-7	CASSQGAGGTYEQYF	TGCGCCAGCAGCCAAGGGGCGGGGGGCACGTACGAGCAGTACTTC
TRBV27	TRBD2	NA	TRBJ2-3	CASSTLAGGLGFPDTQYF	TGTGCCAGCAGTACCCTAGCGGGGGGGCTTGGTTTTCCAGATACGCAGTATTTT
TRBV28	NA	once	TRBJ1-2	CASLPGFRVSPGYTF	TGTGCCAGCTTACCTGGTTTCAGGGTTTCGCCTGGCTACACCTTC
TRBV4-3	TRBD2	NA	TRBJ2-1	CASSPSGASSYNEQFF	TGCGCCAGCAGCCCTAGCGGGGCGAGCTCCTACAATGAGCAGTTCTTC
TRBV5-6	TRBD1	few	TRBJ1-1	CASSLKWDRGAEAFF	TGTGCCAGCAGCTTGAAATGGGACAGGGGCGCTGAAGCTTTCTTT
TRBV6-5	TRBD1	NA	TRBJ2-3	CASSYLDRGTDTQYF	TGTGCCAGCAGTTACCTGGACAGGGGAACAGATACGCAGTATTTT
TRBV27	NA	NA	TRBJ2-1	CASDRGTGNEQFF	TGTGCCAGCGATCGGGGGACGGGCAATGAGCAGTTCTTC
TRBV7-8	NA	once	TRBJ2-1	CASTTSSYNEQFF	TGTGCCAGCACAACGAGCTCCTACAATGAGCAGTTCTTC
TRBV6-6	NA	NA	TRBJ2-7	CASSYGSRETYEQYF	TGTGCCAGCAGTTACGGATCCAGGGAAACCTACGAGCAGTACTTC
TRBV6-5	NA	NA	TRBJ1-1	CASSLEWGTEAFF	TGTGCCAGCAGTCTCGAATGGGGGACTGAAGCTTTCTTT
TRBV5-6	NA	NA	TRBJ2-3	CASGLETSTDTQYF	TGTGCCAGCGGCTTGGAGACCTCCACAGATACGCAGTATTTT
TRBV5-1	NA	NA	TRBJ2-4	CASSSHTENIQYF	TGCGCCAGCAGCTCCCATACGGAAAACATTCAGTACTTC
TRBV7-6	NA	NA	TRBJ2-2	CASSLEAHGETNTGELFF	TGTGCCAGCAGCTTAGAGGCCCATGGGGAAACGAACACCGGGGAGCTGTTTTTT
TRBV4-1	TRBD1	once	TRBJ2-7	CASSYSLTGAYEQYF	TGCGCCAGCAGCTATTCCCTCACAGGGGCCTACGAGCAGTACTTC
TRBV9	NA	NA	TRBJ2-1	CASSPRWGPLSGEQFF	TGTGCCAGCAGCCCTAGGTGGGGGCCCCTTTCTGGTGAGCAGTTCTTC
TRBV7-3	TRBD1	NA	TRBJ2-7	CASSSLSTGVGDEQYF	TGTGCCAGCAGCTCCCTCTCGACAGGGGTCGGCGACGAGCAGTACTTC
TRBV4-3	NA	NA	TRBJ2-5	CASSQTGLRQETQYF	TGCGCCAGCAGCCAAACGGGACTTCGACAAGAGACCCAGTACTTC